This TCR beta chain was profiled in a study of spatial heterogeneity in lung cancer (dated by TCRdb to about 2019). For the study in its entirety: Beta-chain transcripts were consistently detected in greater numbers than alpha-chain transcripts, which likely reflects a higher abundance of beta-chain transcripts. In non-small cell lung cancer, the study made a quantitative comparison of TCR alpha and beta repertoires among multiple tumor regions, matched nontumor lung and blood. In the raw uncorrected reads, each unique combination of TCR and UMI appeared on average more than ten times. Nonsynonymous mutation counts, determined by whole-exome sequencing of tumor tissue, were related to features of the TCR repertoire. At surgery, both alpha and beta chains were TCR-sequenced in more than 200 tumor regions, about 64 matched nontumor lung samples and around 50 PBMC samples. Study-wide conclusions, independent of this receptor: Additional single-cell paired TCR alpha and beta sequencing was considered necessary to confirm, at a functional level, the hypothesis that regional TCRs recognize regional mutations. Ubiquitous expanded tumor TCRs were detected in blood more often at tumor resection than at routine follow-up.

The table lists this clonotype with many counts. Its antigen remains unidentified. Base qualities are not recorded, but no much larger clone differs from it by a single base. After removal of 6 bases from V and 7 bases from J, the junction retains 17 bases not matched to a gene. Inclusive of the bounding cysteine and phenylalanine, the CDR3 is 16 residues long. CDR3 DNA only is kept here, 48 bases in frame from base 1. CDR1 and CDR2, looked up from the germline V gene, are MDHEN and SYDVKM. The label giving this sample's time point can be read as: sample taken at primary tumor resection. Donors were some 67 patients with early-stage, untreated non-small cell lung cancer from the lung TRACERx cohort. Whole RNA extracted from tumor and nontumor lung tissue, or from cryopreserved PBMC samples, was used for TCR sequencing without cell sorting. A patient was chosen for TCR sequencing only when enough RNA was available from at least two tumor regions.

The library was generated by 5' RACE. The data were produced on a NextSeq 500. To allow correction of PCR and sequencing errors, the TCR library protocol tagged every TCR cDNA molecule with a unique molecular identifier. In the paper's pipeline: TCR identification, UMI-based error correction and CDR3 extraction were performed with Decombinator tools. Expanded TCRs were defined as those above a frequency of 2 per 1,000, corresponding to the top 1% of the tumor frequency distribution. Rényi diversity was computed with the R vegan package after subsampling each repertoire 100 times to 5,000 TCRs. CDR3 similarity networks were built from amino acid triplet string-kernel similarity, connecting CDR3s with pairwise similarity above 0.82. TCRdb took the public reads, trimmed them with fastp at Q25, ran MiXCR for clone calling and kept in-frame beta chains. For every CDR3 protein sequence, its rows merge into one entry that carries the most common genes and DNA. The authors' filters were not applied to this entry. Across this sample there are 35,000 to 40,000 distinct CDR3 sequences, with 7% to 7.5% seen only once. The ten largest account for 25% to 30% of the sample.

The origin of this receptor is a female donor with early-stage non-small cell lung cancer. The chain couples TRBV28 to TRBJ2-7, with TRBD1 matching 8 junction bases. This specimen consisted of PBMCs, obtained at surgery. The DNA reads as follows: TGTGCCAGCAGCTGGGACCGACAGGGGCGACCGGGGGAGCAGTACTTC. Its amino acids are CASSWDRQGRPGEQYF.